Here is one T cell receptor beta chain with its context. The antigen is undetermined. One entry per CDR3 protein, called by TCRdb with MiXCR from the 5' RACE reads. The sample has about 420,000 distinct CDR3 sequences, about a fifth seen once; the top ten hold about 16%. The sample originates from a study of CD8 T cells in ankylosing spondylitis. Whole-study results and caveats: A TCR beta motif made of several highly homologous variants seemed typical of ankylosing spondylitis blood. Some of these motif variants have turned up before, in reports on reactive arthritis synovial fluid and blood.

The V gene's germline CDR1 is DFQATT and CDR2 SNEGSKA (reference sequence). Trimming left V 6 bases short and J 1 base short, with 10 bases between. This CDR3 contains 13 residues. The chain has TRBV20-1 and TRBJ2-1; a weak D match, TRBD2 (5 bases). The receptor was isolated from a male donor with ankylosing spondylitis. The sample comprised blood, either unsorted or a sorted T cell fraction (not recorded which). The CDR3 sequence is CSAGGLSYNEQFF. In DNA, the CDR3 is TGCAGTGCCGGCGGGCTTTCCTACAATGAGCAGTTCTTC.